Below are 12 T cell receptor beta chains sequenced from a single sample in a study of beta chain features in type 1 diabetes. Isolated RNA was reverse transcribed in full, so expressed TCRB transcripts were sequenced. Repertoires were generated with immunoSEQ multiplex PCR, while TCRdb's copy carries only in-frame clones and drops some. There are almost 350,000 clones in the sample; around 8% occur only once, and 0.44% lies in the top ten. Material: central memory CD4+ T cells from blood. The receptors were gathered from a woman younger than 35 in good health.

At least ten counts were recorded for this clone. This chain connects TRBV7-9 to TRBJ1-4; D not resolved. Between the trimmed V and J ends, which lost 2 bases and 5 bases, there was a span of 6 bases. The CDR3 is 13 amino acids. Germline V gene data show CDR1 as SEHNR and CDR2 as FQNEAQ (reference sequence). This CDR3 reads CASSLNGNEKLFF. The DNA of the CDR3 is TGTGCCAGCAGCTTAAACGGGAATGAAAAACTGTTTTTT.

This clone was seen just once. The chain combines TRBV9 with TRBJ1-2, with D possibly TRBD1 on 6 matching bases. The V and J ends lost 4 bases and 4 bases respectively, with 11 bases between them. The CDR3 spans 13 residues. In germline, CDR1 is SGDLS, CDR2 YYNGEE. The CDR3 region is CASSKTGRYGYTF. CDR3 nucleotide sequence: TGTGCCAGCAGCAAGACAGGCCGCTATGGCTACACCTTC.

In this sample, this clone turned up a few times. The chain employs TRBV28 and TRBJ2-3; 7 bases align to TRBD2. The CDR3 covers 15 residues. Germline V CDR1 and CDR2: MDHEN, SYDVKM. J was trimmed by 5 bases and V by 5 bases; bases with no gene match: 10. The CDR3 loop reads CASSTWGGPLDTQYF. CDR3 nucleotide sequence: TGTGCCAGCAGTACTTGGGGAGGGCCTTTAGATACGCAGTATTTT.

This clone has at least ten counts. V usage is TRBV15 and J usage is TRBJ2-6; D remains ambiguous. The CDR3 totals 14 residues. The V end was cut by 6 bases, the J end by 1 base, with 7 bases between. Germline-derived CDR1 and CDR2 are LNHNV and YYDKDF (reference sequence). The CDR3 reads CATSRGSGANVLTF. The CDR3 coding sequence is TGTGCCACCAGTCGTGGGTCTGGGGCCAACGTCCTGACTTTC.

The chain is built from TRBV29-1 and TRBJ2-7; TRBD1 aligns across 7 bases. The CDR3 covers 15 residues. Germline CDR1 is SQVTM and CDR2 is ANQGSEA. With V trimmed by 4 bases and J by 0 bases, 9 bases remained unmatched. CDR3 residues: CSVAGQAGLSYEQYF. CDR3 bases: TGCAGCGTTGCCGGACAGGCCGGCCTCTCCTACGAGCAGTACTTC.

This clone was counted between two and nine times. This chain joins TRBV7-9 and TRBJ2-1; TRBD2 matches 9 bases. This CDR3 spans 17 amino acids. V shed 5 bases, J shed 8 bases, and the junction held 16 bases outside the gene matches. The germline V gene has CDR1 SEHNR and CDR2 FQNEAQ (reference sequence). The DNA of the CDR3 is TGTGCCAGCAGCCAAACCCGGGCGGGAGGGCCGATGGATGAGCAGTTCTTC. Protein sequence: CASSQTRAGGPMDEQFF.

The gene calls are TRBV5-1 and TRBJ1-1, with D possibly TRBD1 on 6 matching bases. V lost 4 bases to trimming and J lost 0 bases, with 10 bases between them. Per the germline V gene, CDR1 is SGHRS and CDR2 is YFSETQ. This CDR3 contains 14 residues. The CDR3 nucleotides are TGCGCCAGCAGCCCGGACAGACTGAACACTGAAGCTTTCTTT. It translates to CASSPDRLNTEAFF. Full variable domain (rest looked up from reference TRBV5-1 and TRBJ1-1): KAGVTQTPRYLIKTRGQQVTLSCSPISGHRSVSWYQQTPGQGLQFLFEYFSETQRNKGNFPGRFSGRQFSNSRSEMNVSTLELGDSALYLCASSPDRLNTEAFFGQGTRLTVV.

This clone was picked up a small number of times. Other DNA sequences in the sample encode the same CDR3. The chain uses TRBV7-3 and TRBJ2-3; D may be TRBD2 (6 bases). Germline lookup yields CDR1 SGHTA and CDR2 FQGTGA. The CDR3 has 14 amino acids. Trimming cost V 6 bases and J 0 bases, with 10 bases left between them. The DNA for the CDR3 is TGTGCCAGCAGTTCAAGCGGGAGCACAGATACGCAGTATTTT. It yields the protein CASSSSGSTDTQYF.

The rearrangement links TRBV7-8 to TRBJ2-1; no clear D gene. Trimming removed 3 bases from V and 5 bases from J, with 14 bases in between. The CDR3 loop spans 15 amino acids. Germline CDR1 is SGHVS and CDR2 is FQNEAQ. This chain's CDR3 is CASSFLGSRNNEQFF. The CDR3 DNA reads TGTGCCAGCAGCTTCCTCGGATCTAGAAACAATGAGCAGTTCTTC.

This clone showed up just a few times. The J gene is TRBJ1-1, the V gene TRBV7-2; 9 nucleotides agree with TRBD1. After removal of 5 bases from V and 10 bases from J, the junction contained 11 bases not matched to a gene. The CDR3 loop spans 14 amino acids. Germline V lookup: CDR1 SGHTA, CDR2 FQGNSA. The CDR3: CASSASRGQGLAFF. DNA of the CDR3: TGTGCCAGCAGCGCAAGCAGGGGACAGGGACTAGCTTTCTTT.

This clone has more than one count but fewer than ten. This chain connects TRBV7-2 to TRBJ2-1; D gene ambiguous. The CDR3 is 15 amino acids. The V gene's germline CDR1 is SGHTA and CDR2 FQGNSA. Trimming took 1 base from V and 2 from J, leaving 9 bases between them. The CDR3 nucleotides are TGTGCCAGCAGCTTAGGCTGGACGGCCTACAATGAGCAGTTCTTC. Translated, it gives CASSLGWTAYNEQFF.

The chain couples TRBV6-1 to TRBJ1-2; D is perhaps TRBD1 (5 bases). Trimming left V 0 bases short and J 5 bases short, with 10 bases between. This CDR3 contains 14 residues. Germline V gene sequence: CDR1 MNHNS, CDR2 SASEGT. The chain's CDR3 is CASSEATRAYGYTF. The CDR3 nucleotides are TGTGCCAGCAGTGAAGCGACCAGGGCATATGGCTACACCTTC.